This record looks at one T cell receptor beta chain sequence and its context. The table came from immunoSEQ multiplex PCR; TCRdb's copy has only in-frame clones and leaves some out. The top ten hold 4.6% of the sample, which has fewer than 350,000 clones, around 89% seen once. The data were obtained in a study of blood T cell repertoires in COVID-19. Turning to the study itself: COVID-19 samples collected from the United States, Italy and Spain covered acute and convalescent phases.

The CDR3 sequence is 15 residues long. Germline V lookup: CDR1 SNHLY, CDR2 FYNNEI. The V and J ends lost 4 bases and 0 bases, in that order; junction bases with no gene match: 5. The source of this sequence is a middle-aged man with acute or convalescent COVID-19. V gene TRBV2 combines with J gene TRBJ2-7, with 8 bases matching TRBD1. The material sequenced was peripheral blood. DNA of the CDR3: TGTGCCAGCAGTGCCGGGCAGGGGGCCTCCTACGAGCAGTACTTC. It is translated as CASSAGQGASYEQYF.